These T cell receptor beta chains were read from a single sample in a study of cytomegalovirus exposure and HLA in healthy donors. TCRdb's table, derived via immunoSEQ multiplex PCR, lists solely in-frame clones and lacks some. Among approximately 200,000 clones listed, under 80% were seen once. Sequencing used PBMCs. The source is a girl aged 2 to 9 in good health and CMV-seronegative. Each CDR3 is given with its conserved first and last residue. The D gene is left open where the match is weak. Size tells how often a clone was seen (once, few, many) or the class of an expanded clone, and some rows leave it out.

CDR3aa: CASRDTAGGAETQYF
CDR3nt: TGTGCCAGCAGGGATACCGCGGGGGGGGCAGAGACCCAGTACTTC
abundance: -
v_gene: TRBV2
j_gene: TRBJ2-5
d_gene: TRBD2

CDR3aa: CASSESPSTGEILYEQYF
CDR3nt: TGCGCCAGCAGTGAGTCACCGTCGACAGGGGAGATCCTATACGAGCAGTACTTC
abundance: -
v_gene: TRBV10-1
j_gene: TRBJ2-7
d_gene: TRBD1

CDR3aa: CASSLERARTNEKLFF
CDR3nt: TGTGCCAGCAGCCTAGAGAGGGCCCGAACTAATGAAAAACTGTTTTTT
abundance: -
v_gene: TRBV7-8
j_gene: TRBJ1-4
d_gene: -

CDR3aa: CASRRTSGDSYEQYF
CDR3nt: TGTGCCAGCAGGCGGACTAGCGGGGACTCCTACGAGCAGTACTTC
abundance: -
v_gene: TRBV6-5
j_gene: TRBJ2-7
d_gene: TRBD2

CDR3aa: CASSPELRGNEQFF
CDR3nt: TGTGCCAGCAGCCCCGAATTAAGGGGCAATGAGCAGTTCTTC
abundance: -
v_gene: TRBV5-4
j_gene: TRBJ2-1
d_gene: -

CDR3aa: CATASKLAGGDTQYF
CDR3nt: TGTGCCACCGCCTCAAAACTAGCGGGCGGGGATACGCAGTATTTT
abundance: -
v_gene: TRBV10-3
j_gene: TRBJ2-3
d_gene: TRBD2

CDR3aa: CASSLLNEQFF
CDR3nt: TGTGCCAGCAGCTTGTTAAATGAGCAGTTCTTC
abundance: -
v_gene: TRBV5-6
j_gene: TRBJ2-1
d_gene: -

CDR3aa: CASSPPAAGELFF
CDR3nt: TGTGCCAGCAGCCCTCCAGCGGCGGGGGAGCTGTTTTTT
abundance: few
v_gene: TRBV7-9
j_gene: TRBJ2-2
d_gene: -

CDR3aa: CASSLGGGGANTQYF
CDR3nt: TGTGCCAGCAGCTTAGGGGGCGGGGGGGCAAATACGCAGTATTTT
abundance: -
v_gene: TRBV11-2
j_gene: TRBJ2-3
d_gene: TRBD2

CDR3aa: CASSSDRGAYEQYF
CDR3nt: TGTGCCAGCAGCTCGGACAGGGGGGCCTACGAGCAGTACTTC
abundance: -
v_gene: TRBV5-6
j_gene: TRBJ2-7
d_gene: TRBD1

CDR3aa: CASSFQGLQPQHF
CDR3nt: TGTGCCAGCAGTTTTCAGGGACTTCAGCCCCAGCATTTT
abundance: -
v_gene: TRBV27
j_gene: TRBJ1-5
d_gene: -

CDR3aa: CASSQEEGTYEKLFF
CDR3nt: TGCGCCAGCAGCCAGGAGGAGGGAACTTATGAAAAACTGTTTTTT
abundance: few
v_gene: TRBV4-1
j_gene: TRBJ1-4
d_gene: -

CDR3aa: CASSIWLARLAKNIQYF
CDR3nt: TGTGCCAGTAGTATATGGCTGGCCAGACTAGCCAAAAACATTCAGTACTTC
abundance: few
v_gene: TRBV19
j_gene: TRBJ2-4
d_gene: -

CDR3aa: CASSDRGLNTEAFF
CDR3nt: TGTGCCAGCAGCGACAGGGGTTTGAACACTGAAGCTTTCTTT
abundance: -
v_gene: TRBV5-6
j_gene: TRBJ1-1
d_gene: TRBD1

CDR3aa: CACSGTGSTEAFF
CDR3nt: TGTGCCTGCAGTGGGACAGGGTCCACTGAAGCTTTCTTT
abundance: -
v_gene: TRBV6-5
j_gene: TRBJ1-1
d_gene: TRBD1

CDR3aa: CASSLDGRGTDNSPLHF
CDR3nt: TGCGCCAGCAGCTTGGACGGCCGAGGGACAGATAATTCACCCCTCCACTTT
abundance: -
v_gene: TRBV5-1
j_gene: TRBJ1-6
d_gene: TRBD1

CDR3aa: CASSLEGLAGVEQFF
CDR3nt: TGTGCCAGCAGCTTAGAGGGACTAGCGGGGGTCGAGCAGTTCTTC
abundance: once
v_gene: TRBV7-9
j_gene: TRBJ2-1
d_gene: TRBD2

CDR3aa: CASSPSGPGEKLFF
CDR3nt: TGCGCCAGCAGCCCGTCAGGTCCGGGGGAAAAACTGTTTTTT
abundance: -
v_gene: TRBV4-1
j_gene: TRBJ1-4
d_gene: -

CDR3aa: CSVVGRGYEQYF
CDR3nt: TGCAGCGTTGTCGGTCGGGGATACGAGCAGTACTTC
abundance: -
v_gene: TRBV29-1
j_gene: TRBJ2-7
d_gene: -

CDR3aa: CASSFGINYEQYF
CDR3nt: TGTGCCAGCAGCTTCGGGATCAACTACGAGCAGTACTTC
abundance: -
v_gene: TRBV14
j_gene: TRBJ2-7
d_gene: -

CDR3aa: CASSWRQGPYEQYF
CDR3nt: TGTGCCAGCAGTTGGCGACAGGGTCCCTACGAGCAGTACTTC
abundance: -
v_gene: TRBV6-5
j_gene: TRBJ2-7
d_gene: TRBD1

CDR3aa: CASSVDGRAQPQHF
CDR3nt: TGTGCCAGCAGCGTAGACGGGAGGGCTCAGCCCCAGCATTTT
abundance: -
v_gene: TRBV9
j_gene: TRBJ1-5
d_gene: -

CDR3aa: CASSYSPYTEAFF
CDR3nt: TGTGCCAGCAGTTACTCTCCGTACACTGAAGCTTTCTTT
abundance: -
v_gene: TRBV6-6
j_gene: TRBJ1-1
d_gene: -

CDR3aa: CASSQSSGLLYEQYF
CDR3nt: TGCGCCAGCAGCCAATCTAGCGGGCTGCTTTACGAGCAGTACTTC
abundance: -
v_gene: TRBV4-1
j_gene: TRBJ2-7
d_gene: TRBD2

CDR3aa: CASAREANYGYTF
CDR3nt: TGTGCCAGCGCGAGGGAGGCTAACTATGGCTACACCTTC
abundance: -
v_gene: TRBV6-5
j_gene: TRBJ1-2
d_gene: -

CDR3aa: CASRLGSYDNSPLHF
CDR3nt: TGCGCCAGCAGACTGGGGAGTTATGATAATTCACCCCTCCACTTT
abundance: -
v_gene: TRBV5-1
j_gene: TRBJ1-6
d_gene: -

CDR3aa: CASSSPWGSSSLDTQYF
CDR3nt: TGTGCCAGCAGCTCCCCATGGGGCTCGTCATCGCTAGATACGCAGTATTTT
abundance: once
v_gene: TRBV5-4
j_gene: TRBJ2-3
d_gene: -

CDR3aa: CASSPAGGGRDTQYF
CDR3nt: TGTGCCAGCAGTCCAGCGGGAGGAGGGAGAGATACGCAGTATTTT
abundance: -
v_gene: TRBV28
j_gene: TRBJ2-3
d_gene: TRBD2